The clone carrying this TCR beta chain turned up a few times. Individuals drawn from around 25 US areas were roughly 18 to 95 years old. Clinical history as reported by participants underpinned cohort assignment. Among Cohort 3 donors, those recovered had two negative PCRs, clearance, or symptom resolution. Assay: immunoSEQ multiplex PCR; the TCRdb copy retains only in-frame clones and omits some. Of a few hundred thousand clones in the sample, approximately 78% were seen once. The germline V gene has CDR1 SGHAT and CDR2 FQNNGV. V shed 1 base and J 5 bases; nucleotides not matched to a gene: 5. The CDR3 has 14 amino acids. This entry belongs to a study of blood T cell repertoires in COVID-19.

V is TRBV11-2 and J is TRBJ2-7, with 7 bases aligning to TRBD1. The specimen sequenced was PBMCs or T cells enriched from blood (not recorded which). The source of this sequence is a man aged 35 to 55 who had recovered from COVID-19. The chain's CDR3 is CASSLAQGFDEQYF. In DNA form, the CDR3 reads TGTGCCAGCAGCTTAGCACAGGGGTTCGACGAGCAGTACTTC.